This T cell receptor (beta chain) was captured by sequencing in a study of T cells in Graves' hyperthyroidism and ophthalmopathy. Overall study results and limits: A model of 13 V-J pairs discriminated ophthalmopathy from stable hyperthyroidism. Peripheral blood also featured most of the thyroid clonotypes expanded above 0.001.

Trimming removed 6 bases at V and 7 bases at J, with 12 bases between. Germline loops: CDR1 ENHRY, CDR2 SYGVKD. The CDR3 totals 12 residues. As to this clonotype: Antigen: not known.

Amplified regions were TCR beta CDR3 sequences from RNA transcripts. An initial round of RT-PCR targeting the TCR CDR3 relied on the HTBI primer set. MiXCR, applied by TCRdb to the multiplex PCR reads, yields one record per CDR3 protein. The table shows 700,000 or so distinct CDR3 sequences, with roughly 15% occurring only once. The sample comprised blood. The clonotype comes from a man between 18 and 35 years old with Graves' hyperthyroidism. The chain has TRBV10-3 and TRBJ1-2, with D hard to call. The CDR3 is CAIRAQERGYTF. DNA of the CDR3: TGTGCCATCAGGGCCCAAGAACGTGGCTACACCTTC.